Included here is one TCR beta chain sequence, with context. There are 14 residues in the CDR3. V lost 5 bases, J lost 8 bases, and 18 bases lay in between. Germline CDR1 MGHRA, CDR2 YSYEKL. Participants' own reports of clinical history determined their cohort assignment. Clones were sequenced by immunoSEQ multiplex PCR, and TCRdb holds only the in-frame ones, with some missing. The table includes some 180,000 clones, more than 85% detected once. This entry is derived from a study of blood T cell repertoires in COVID-19. V usage is TRBV4-1 and J usage is TRBJ1-2; D is perhaps TRBD1 (5 bases). The receptor comes from a woman aged 40 to 55 in a cohort exposed to, infected with or recovered from COVID-19 (not recorded which). The sample comprised PBMCs or T cells enriched from blood (not recorded which). CDR3 sequence (DNA): TGCGCCAGCAGCTCAAGCCCCAGGGCGGAGGGCTACACCTTC. It encodes CASSSSPRAEGYTF.